The text below deals with one T cell receptor beta chain. The sample comes from a study of blood T cell repertoires in COVID-19. Overall study context: COVID-19 samples collected from the United States, Italy and Spain covered acute and convalescent phases.

The V gene lost 2 bases and the J gene lost 10 bases, with 6 bases spanning the gap. The CDR3 contains 12 residues. Germline assignment: CDR1 PRHDT and CDR2 FYEKMQ (reference sequence). Only in-frame clones appear in the TCRdb table, and some are missing; sequencing was by immunoSEQ multiplex PCR. Here the sample spans 120,000 or so clones, around 80% being singletons. This TCR was recovered from an older man with active or convalescent COVID-19. The chain carries TRBV13 and TRBJ1-6; D unresolved. The sequenced sample consisted of peripheral blood. The CDR3 DNA is TGTGCCAGCAGCTTACTGTCCTCACCCCTCCACTTT. Translation gives CASSLLSSPLHF.